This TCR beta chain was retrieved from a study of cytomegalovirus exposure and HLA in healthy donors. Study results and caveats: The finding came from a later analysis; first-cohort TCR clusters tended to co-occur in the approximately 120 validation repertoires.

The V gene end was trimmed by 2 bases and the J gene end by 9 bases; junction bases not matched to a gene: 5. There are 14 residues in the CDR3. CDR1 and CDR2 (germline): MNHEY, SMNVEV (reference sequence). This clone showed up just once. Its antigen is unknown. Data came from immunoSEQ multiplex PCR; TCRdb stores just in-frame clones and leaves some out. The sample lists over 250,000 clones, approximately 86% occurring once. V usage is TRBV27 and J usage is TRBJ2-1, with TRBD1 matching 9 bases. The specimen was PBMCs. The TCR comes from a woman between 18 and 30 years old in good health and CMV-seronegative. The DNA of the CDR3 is TGTGCCAGCAGTTTAGGGACAGGGAGTGGTGAGCAGTTCTTC. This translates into CASSLGTGSGEQFF.